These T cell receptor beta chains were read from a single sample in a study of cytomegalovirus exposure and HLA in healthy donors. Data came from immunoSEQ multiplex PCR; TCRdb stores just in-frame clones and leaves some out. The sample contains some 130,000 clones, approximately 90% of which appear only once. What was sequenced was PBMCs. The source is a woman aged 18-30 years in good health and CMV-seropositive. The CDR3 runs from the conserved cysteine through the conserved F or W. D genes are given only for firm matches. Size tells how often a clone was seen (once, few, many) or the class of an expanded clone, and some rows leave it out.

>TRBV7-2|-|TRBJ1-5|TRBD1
TGTGCCAGCAGCTTAGTGGGCGACAGGGTTAATCAGCCCCAGCATTTT
CASSLVGDRVNQPQHF
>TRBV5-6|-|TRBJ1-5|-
TGTGCCAGCAGTTTGGGGCAGGTCGTGAGGCCCCAGCATTTT
CASSLGQVVRPQHF
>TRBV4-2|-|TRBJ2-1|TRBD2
TGTGCCAGCAGCCAACGACTAGCGGGGTACAATGAGCAGTTCTTC
CASSQRLAGYNEQFF
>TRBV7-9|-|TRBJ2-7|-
TGTGCCAGCAGCTCACCGCGGGGGCCTCTGTACTTC
CASSSPRGPLYF
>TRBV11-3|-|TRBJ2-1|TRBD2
TGTGCCAGCAGCTTAATCAAGGCTAGCGGGGGGGTTAATGAGCAGTTCTTC
CASSLIKASGGVNEQFF
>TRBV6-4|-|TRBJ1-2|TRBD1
TGTGCCAGCAGTGACGGGGGACAGGGGGACTATGGCTACACCTTC
CASSDGGQGDYGYTF
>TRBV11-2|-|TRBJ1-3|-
TGTGCCAGCAGCCTGACCCCCTGGGGCCGCTCTGGAAACACCATATATTTT
CASSLTPWGRSGNTIYF
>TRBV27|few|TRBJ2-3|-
TGTGCCAGCAGTTTAAGGTGGGCAGACACAGATACGCAGTATTTT
CASSLRWADTDTQYF
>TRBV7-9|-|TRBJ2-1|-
TGTGCCAGCAGCTCAACCCCTAGCGATGAGCAGTTCTTC
CASSSTPSDEQFF
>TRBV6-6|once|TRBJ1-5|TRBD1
TGTGCCAGCAGTTACCGACAGGGGGCAGATTCAGGGCCCCAGCATTTT
CASSYRQGADSGPQHF
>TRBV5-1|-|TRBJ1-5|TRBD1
TGCGCCAGCAGCCCGTCGGACAGGACGAATCAGCCCCAGCATTTT
CASSPSDRTNQPQHF
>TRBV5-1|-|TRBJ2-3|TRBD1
TGCGCCAGCAGCCCCGGGACAGGTCACACAGATACGCAGTATTTT
CASSPGTGHTDTQYF
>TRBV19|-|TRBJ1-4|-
TGTGCCAGTAGTATTTTTCAGGGGAACCTTAATGAAAAACTGTTTTTT
CASSIFQGNLNEKLFF
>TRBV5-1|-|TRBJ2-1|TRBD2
TGCGCCAGCGGGTTAGCGGGAGGGTCATACAATGAGCAGTTCTTC
CASGLAGGSYNEQFF
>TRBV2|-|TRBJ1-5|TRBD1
TGTGCCAGCAGAGAAGACAGGGATATATTATTCAATCAGCCCCAGCATTTT
CASREDRDILFNQPQHF
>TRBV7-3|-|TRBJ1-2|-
TGTGCCAGCAGCCCAACCCCCAGCTATGGCTACACCTTC
CASSPTPSYGYTF
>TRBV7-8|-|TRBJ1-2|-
TGTGCCAGCAGCCGAGACAGATGGAGTGGCTACACCTTC
CASSRDRWSGYTF
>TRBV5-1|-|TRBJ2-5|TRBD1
TGCGCCAGCAGCCACGGACAGGGTGGAGTAGAGACCCAGTACTTC
CASSHGQGGVETQYF
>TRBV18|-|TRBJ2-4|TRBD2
TGTGCCAGCTCACCCCCGGGGGAGGGGCGAACCAAAAACATTCAGTACTTC
CASSPPGEGRTKNIQYF
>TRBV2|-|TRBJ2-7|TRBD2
TGTGCCAGCAGTTACTTAGCGGGGGGAACCTACGAGCAGTACTTC
CASSYLAGGTYEQYF
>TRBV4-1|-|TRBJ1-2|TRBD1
TGCGCCAGCAGCCGACCCGGGGACAGTCGGGGCACCTTC
CASSRPGDSRGTF
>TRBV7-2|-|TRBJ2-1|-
TGTGCCAGCAGCTTCGAGTACTCCTACAATGAGCAGTTCTTC
CASSFEYSYNEQFF
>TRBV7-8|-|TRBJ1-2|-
TGTGCCAGCAGCTTACGCAGGGGTCTCAACTATGGCTACACCTTC
CASSLRRGLNYGYTF
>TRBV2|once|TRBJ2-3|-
TGTGCCAGCTGGCAGGACACAAGCACAGATACGCAGTATTTT
CASWQDTSTDTQYF
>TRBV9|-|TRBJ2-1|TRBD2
TGTGCCAGCAGCGTAGCTCCTAGCGGGTTATACAATGAGCAGTTCTTC
CASSVAPSGLYNEQFF
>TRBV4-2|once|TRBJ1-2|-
TGTGCCAGCAGCCCTACGGCAGGGCCCCCTCATAACTATGGCTACACCTTC
CASSPTAGPPHNYGYTF
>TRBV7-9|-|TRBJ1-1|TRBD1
TGTGCCAGCAGCTTGGACAGGGGAGGGTACACTGAAGCTTTCTTT
CASSLDRGGYTEAFF
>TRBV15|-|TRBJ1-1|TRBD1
TGTGCCACCAGCGGAAGACAGGGGGCCGGGACTGAAGCTTTCTTT
CATSGRQGAGTEAFF
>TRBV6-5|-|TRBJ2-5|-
TGTGCCAGCAGACCCGACACGGGGAGAGAGACCCAGTACTTC
CASRPDTGRETQYF
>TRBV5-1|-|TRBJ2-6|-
TGCGCCAGCAGCTTGGGATGGCTCACTGGGGCCAACGTCCTGACTTTC
CASSLGWLTGANVLTF
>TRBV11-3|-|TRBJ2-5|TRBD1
TGTGCCAGCAGCCCCTATGACAGGGTGGAGACCCAGTACTTC
CASSPYDRVETQYF
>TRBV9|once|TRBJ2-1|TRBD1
TGTGCCAGCAGCGTAGGAGACAGGGATATGGGTGAGCAGTTCTTC
CASSVGDRDMGEQFF
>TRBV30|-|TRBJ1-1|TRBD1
TGTGCCTGGAGTAGAGACAGGGAGGTGGCGGCTTTCTTT
CAWSRDREVAAFF
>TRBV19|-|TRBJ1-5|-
TGTGCCAGTAGAGGGGGAAATCAGCCCCAGCATTTT
CASRGGNQPQHF
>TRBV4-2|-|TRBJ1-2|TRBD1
TGTGCCAGCAGCCAACCGGGACAGTCTAACTATGGCTACACCTTC
CASSQPGQSNYGYTF
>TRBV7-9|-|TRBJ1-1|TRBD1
TGTGCCAGCAGCCGAGCCGGGACAGGGAACACTGAAGCTTTCTTT
CASSRAGTGNTEAFF
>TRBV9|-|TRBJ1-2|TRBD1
TGTGCCAGCAGCCCCGGGACAGGGGATGGCTACACCTTC
CASSPGTGDGYTF
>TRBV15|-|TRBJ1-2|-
TGTGCCACCAGCCCTTCCAGGCGGGGGGACCCCTATGGCTACACCTTC
CATSPSRRGDPYGYTF
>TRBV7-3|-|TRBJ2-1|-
TGTGCCAGCAGCGTGGACGGGAGCTCCTACAATGAGCAGTTCTTC
CASSVDGSSYNEQFF
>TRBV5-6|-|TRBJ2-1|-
TGTGCCAGCAGCTTGGAGGCAGGATATTACAATGAGCAGTTCTTC
CASSLEAGYYNEQFF
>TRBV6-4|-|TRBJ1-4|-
TGTGCCAGCAGTCCAGGGGTTCCCAGACTTAACGATGAAAAACTGTTTTTT
CASSPGVPRLNDEKLFF
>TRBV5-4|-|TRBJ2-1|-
TGTGCCAGCAGCCTGGACAGTTACAATGAGCAGTTCTTC
CASSLDSYNEQFF